A single T cell receptor (beta chain) is shown here with its context. Its antigen is currently unknown. The CDR3 is made up of 15 amino acids. From germline, CDR1 is KGHSH and CDR2 LQKENI. The V and J ends lost 3 bases and 5 bases, in that order; junction bases with no gene match: 7. This PCR relied on a set of 60 Vbeta primers and 13 Jbeta primers. Per the original methods: It was a later analysis that counted around 85 million unique TCR beta chains, of which some 12 million were shared. Assay: immunoSEQ multiplex PCR; the TCRdb copy retains only in-frame clones and omits some. V and J calls and clone size are given by that table; D and trimming were obtained from the DNA. The repertoire has more than 130,000 clones, around 83% of them found once; the top ten carry under 4.5%. This record comes from a study of cytomegalovirus exposure and HLA in healthy donors. Study findings and constraints: Cytomegalovirus-associated TCR beta chains were listed, numbering under 200. Among TCR beta chains of equal frequency, HLA-associated ones were more clonally expanded in a later analysis. Most TCR sequences proved rare, with some public TCRs found in many donors.

The source material was PBMCs. The receptor was isolated from a man between 40 and 49 years old in good health and CMV-seropositive. This rearrangement joins TRBV18 to TRBJ2-7; 10 nucleotides line up with TRBD1. The CDR3 region is CASSPIDRGRDEQYF. As DNA, the CDR3 is TGTGCCAGCTCACCCATCGACAGGGGGCGCGACGAGCAGTACTTC.